Below are 29 T cell receptor beta chains sequenced from a single sample in a study of early T cells in non-severe SARS-CoV-2 infection. One entry per CDR3 protein results from TCRdb running MiXCR on the 5' RACE reads. Among 40,000 to 60,000 distinct CDR3 sequences, about 10% were seen once, and the ten largest hold 8% to 10%. Sequenced input: whole blood. The receptors here all came from an adult who was a healthcare worker with PCR-confirmed SARS-CoV-2 infection or an uninfected control (not recorded which).

This clonotype has a handful of counts. The rearrangement joins TRBV4-1 to TRBJ1-6; D is unresolved. Per germline, CDR1 MGHRA and CDR2 YSYEKL. The ends were cut back, 8 bases at V and 11 bases at J, with 22 bases in the middle. The CDR3 is 15 amino acids. CDR3 sequence reads: CASVPQPGIETPLHF. The CDR3 coding sequence is TGCGCCAGCGTCCCTCAGCCCGGGATAGAAACACCCCTCCACTTT.

The gene calls are TRBV6-4 and TRBJ2-1; TRBD2 matches 8 bases. The CDR3 runs to 16 residues. V shed 6 bases, J shed 0 bases, and the junction held 7 bases outside the gene matches. The germline CDR1 and CDR2 sequences are MRHNA and SNTAGT. CDR3 in DNA: TGTGCCAGCAGACCAAGGAGCGGGAGCTCCTACAATGAGCAGTTCTTC. Translation gives CASRPRSGSSYNEQFF.

This clonotype was recorded many times. J is TRBJ1-5 and V is TRBV29-1; no clear D gene. Germline-derived CDR1 and CDR2 are SQVTM and ANQGSEA. V gave up 4 bases and J gave up 0 bases, with 7 bases separating them. This CDR3 spans 13 amino acids. The CDR3 region has the DNA TGCAGCGTTGCCCTAGATAGCAATCAGCCCCAGCATTTT. This encodes CSVALDSNQPQHF.

Many counts were recorded for this clonotype. The V and J genes are TRBV11-2 and TRBJ1-3; D is ambiguous. Germline values: CDR1 SGHAT, CDR2 FQNNGV. The CDR3 totals 12 residues. Trimming cost V 6 bases and J 6 bases, with 9 bases left between them. The CDR3 spells CASRRNVNTIYF. In DNA, the CDR3 is TGTGCCAGCAGACGTAATGTAAACACCATATATTTT.

This clonotype was counted a single time. A much larger clonotype is one base distant, so this may be a read error. The rearrangement links TRBV6-2 or TRBV6-3 to TRBJ2-7, with 7 bases fitting TRBD1. The germline V gene has CDR1 MNHEY and CDR2 SVGEGT. The CDR3 is made up of 13 amino acids. The trim removed 6 bases at V and 6 bases at J, leaving 8 bases unmatched. CDR3 DNA sequence: TGTGCCAGCAGCCCTATTCGGACAGGCGAGCAGTACTTC. Translated, it gives CASSPIRTGEQYF.

This clonotype turned up a few times. The gene calls are TRBV9 and TRBJ2-7, with D possibly called TRBD1 or TRBD2 (6 bases each). The CDR3 has 14 amino acids. The germline V gene has CDR1 SGDLS and CDR2 YYNGEE. V lost 0 bases and J lost 6, with 13 bases in between. The CDR3 sequence: CASSVAGAPSEQYF. The CDR3, as DNA: TGTGCCAGCAGCGTAGCGGGGGCGCCTAGCGAGCAGTACTTC.

This clonotype was found a few times. This chain uses TRBV18 with TRBJ2-7; D unclear. Germline CDR1 reads KGHSH; CDR2 reads LQKENI. The CDR3 spans 14 residues. Trimming took off 0 bases at V and 2 bases at J, with 8 bases between the two ends. The DNA of the CDR3 is TGTGCCAGCTCACCACCTAGTCAGGCCTACGAGCAGTACTTC. It encodes CASSPPSQAYEQYF.

The gene calls are TRBV4-2 and TRBJ1-1; possibly TRBD1 for D (5 bases). Germline V lookup: CDR1 LGHNA, CDR2 YNFKEQ. The germline V and J ends were trimmed by 0 bases and 3 bases, with 8 bases remaining between them. This CDR3 region has 14 residues. The chain's CDR3 is CASSQDGAYTEAFF. In nucleotides, the CDR3 is TGTGCCAGCAGCCAAGATGGGGCATACACTGAAGCTTTCTTT.

This clonotype appeared a few times. This sequence joins TRBV23-1 and TRBJ2-7; 7 bases align to TRBD1. TRBV23-1 is treated as an ORF (open reading frame) with a function not yet certain. J lost 0 bases, V lost 2 bases, and 16 bases had no gene match. This CDR3 is built from 19 residues. The CDR3 spells CASSQSSLRWGQSSYEQYF. The CDR3 nucleotides are TGCGCCAGCAGTCAAAGTAGCTTAAGGTGGGGACAGAGCTCCTACGAGCAGTACTTC.

The chain is built from TRBV12-3 or TRBV12-4 and TRBJ2-1, with TRBD2 matching over 8 bases. V shed 3 bases and J 10 bases; nucleotides not matched to a gene: 11. CDR3 length: 15 amino acids. In DNA, the CDR3 is TGTGCCAGCAGTTTGCTGGGACTAGGAACACAGGAGCAGTTCTTC. Translating it yields CASSLLGLGTQEQFF.

This clonotype was counted at least ten times. The chain recombines TRBV2 with TRBJ2-1; 7 bases are shared with TRBD1. Germline assignment: CDR1 SNHLY and CDR2 FYNNEI. This CDR3 has 15 residues. V lost 6 bases, J lost 4 bases, and 9 bases stayed unmatched. The CDR3 loop is CASSHTGTVYNEQFF. In nucleotides, the CDR3 is TGTGCCAGCAGCCACACCGGGACAGTATACAATGAGCAGTTCTTC.

This clonotype was detected ten times or more. J is TRBJ2-1 and V is TRBV28, with 11 bases identical to TRBD2. With 5 bases clipped from V and 5 bases from J, the junction kept 5 bases outside the gene matches. The CDR3 contains 15 residues. CDR1 and CDR2 (germline): MDHEN, SYDVKM. The DNA for the CDR3 is TGTGCCAGCAGTCTAACTAGCGGGAGTAACAATGAGCAGTTCTTC. Translation: CASSLTSGSNNEQFF.

This clonotype came up a few times. The chain couples TRBV7-3 to TRBJ2-3, with D possibly matching TRBD2 (5 bases). Trimming stripped 0 bases from V and 0 bases from J, with 16 bases between. CDR1 and CDR2 from the germline V gene are SGHTA and FQGTGA. CDR3 size: 18 residues. CDR3 in amino acids: CASSLTAGGSTSTDTQYF. DNA of the CDR3: TGTGCCAGCAGCTTAACGGCGGGTGGCTCGACTAGCACAGATACGCAGTATTTT.

Ten or more counts support this clonotype. V is TRBV29-1 and J is TRBJ2-6; TRBD1 matches 10 bases. Losses at the gene ends were 4 bases for V and 1 base for J; bases not matched to a gene: 13. Looked up from germline, CDR1 is SQVTM and CDR2 is ANQGSEA. The CDR3 sequence is 19 residues long. The CDR3 sequence is CSVVLGRTGGLSGANVLTF. The CDR3 region has the DNA TGCAGCGTTGTATTGGGTCGGACAGGGGGATTGTCTGGGGCCAACGTCCTGACTTTC.

This clonotype was counted many times. The chain couples TRBV10-3 to TRBJ1-1; D uncertain. Trimming pared 3 bases from V and 5 bases from J, leaving 13 bases between. There are 14 residues in the CDR3. Germline V gives CDR1 ENHRY, CDR2 SYGVKD. CDR3 sequence: CAISDRGVETEAFF. In DNA, the CDR3 is TGTGCCATCAGTGATAGAGGAGTGGAGACTGAAGCTTTCTTT.

V is TRBV20-1 and J is TRBJ2-2; 9 positions agree with TRBD2. CDR1 is DFQATT and CDR2 is SNEGSKA in the germline V gene (reference sequence). CDR3 size: 15 residues. With V trimmed by 3 bases and J by 4 bases, 6 bases remained unmatched. CDR3 loop: CSARMAGGGTGELFF. CDR3 DNA sequence: TGCAGTGCTAGGATGGCGGGAGGGGGCACCGGGGAGCTGTTTTTT.

In this sample, this clonotype turned up many times. This chain connects TRBV9 to TRBJ1-4; 7 bases are shared with TRBD1. Germline trimming cut 3 bases from V and 3 bases from J; bases unmatched to any gene: 5. The length of the CDR3 is 15 residues. Germline loops: CDR1 SGDLS, CDR2 YYNGEE. CDR3 sequence: CASSASGTANEKLFF. CDR3 in DNA: TGTGCCAGCAGCGCTTCCGGGACAGCTAATGAAAAACTGTTTTTT.

This clonotype has at least ten counts. The chain employs TRBV5-1 and TRBJ2-1; the match to TRBD2 covers 12 bases. This CDR3 has 14 residues. The germline V gene encodes CDR1 SGHRS and CDR2 YFSETQ. J lost 10 bases, V lost 7 bases, and 9 bases had no gene match. The CDR3 DNA reads TGCGCCAGCCACCTAGCGGGAGGGCCAGGGGAGCAGTTCTTC. It yields the protein CASHLAGGPGEQFF.

The V and J genes are TRBV9 and TRBJ1-5; tentatively, D is TRBD1 (6 bases). The CDR3 loop spans 15 amino acids. Trimming cost V 7 bases and J 2 bases, with 16 bases left between them. Germline V gene lookup returns CDR1 SGDLS and CDR2 YYNGEE. CDR3: CASGYRAGGNQPQHF. As DNA, the CDR3 is TGTGCCAGCGGCTACAGGGCGGGAGGCAATCAGCCCCAGCATTTT.

As for this clonotype: The junction departs from germline at one end; a sequencing error may be responsible. This chain joins TRBV7-8 and TRBJ2-1; 11 nucleotides align to TRBD1. CDR1 SGHVS and CDR2 FQNEAQ come from the germline V gene. This CDR3 is built from 16 residues. CDR3 sequence reads: CTSSLVDRGPYNEQFF. DNA for the CDR3: TGTACCAGCAGCTTAGTGGACAGGGGGCCTTACAATGAGCAGTTCTTC.

This clonotype was observed a few times. This chain connects TRBV21-1 to TRBJ2-1; TRBD1 reflects the table's D call only, with no check against the DNA. TRBV21-1 is noted as a pseudogene. This CDR3 is built from 15 residues. This CDR3 reads CASSLLGTGTHEQFF. Here the CDR3 DNA reads TGTGCCAGCAGCCTTCTCGGGACAGGGACCCATGAGCAGTTCTTC.

The V gene is TRBV7-3, the J gene TRBJ2-3; 11 nucleotides match TRBD2. With 5 bases clipped from V and 4 bases from J, the junction kept 8 bases outside the gene matches. Per germline, CDR1 SGHTA and CDR2 FQGTGA. The CDR3 covers 16 residues. The CDR3 sequence is CASSLGQLAGADTQYF. CDR3 DNA sequence: TGTGCCAGCAGCCTGGGTCAACTAGCGGGAGCAGATACGCAGTATTTT.

Relative to its sample, this clonotype is medium-sized. This chain joins TRBV4-2 and TRBJ2-7, with D unresolved. V shed 1 base and J shed 5 bases, with 9 bases lying between them. The CDR3 runs to 13 residues. CDR1 and CDR2 (germline): LGHNA, YNFKEQ. The CDR3 region has the DNA TGTGCCAGCAGCCAAGCCCCGTTGGACGAGCAGTACTTC. The encoded protein is CASSQAPLDEQYF.

This clonotype was counted ten times or more. This sequence joins TRBV14 and TRBJ1-2, with no clear D. Germline lookup yields CDR1 SGHDN and CDR2 FVKESK. The V gene lost 8 bases and the J gene lost 4 bases, with 8 bases spanning the gap. The CDR3 runs to 11 residues. CDR3 bases: TGTGCCAGCGGTTGGAGCTATGGCTACACCTTC. It encodes CASGWSYGYTF.

This clonotype has just a few counts. The chain carries TRBV4-1 and TRBJ2-2, with 7 bases aligning to TRBD1. The CDR3 runs 16 residues. V lost 4 bases to trimming and J lost 4 bases; unmatched junction nucleotides: 9. Looked up from germline, CDR1 is MGHRA and CDR2 is YSYEKL. The CDR3 DNA is TGCGCCAGCAGCCGAACTGACAGGGATGGCACCGGGGAGCTGTTTTTT. Amino acids: CASSRTDRDGTGELFF.

This clonotype occurred many times. The genes are TRBV5-4 and TRBJ1-1; D is uncertain. Germline V gene lookup returns CDR1 SGHNT and CDR2 YYREEE (reference sequence). CDR3 length: 14 residues. Trimming shortened V by 2 bases and J by 7 bases, and 15 bases separated the two germline ends. This chain's CDR3 is CASSFFVTTDEAFF. The CDR3 nucleotides read TGTGCCAGCAGCTTCTTCGTTACGACGGATGAAGCTTTCTTT. Variable domain in full (rest from reference TRBV5-4 and TRBJ1-1): ETGVTQSPTHLIKTRGQQVTLRCSSQSGHNTVSWYQQALGQGPQFIFQYYREEENGRGNFPPRFSGLQFPNYSSELNVNALELDDSALYLCASSFFVTTDEAFFGQGTRLTVV.

This clonotype has a single count. The rearrangement joins TRBV14 to TRBJ2-1; TRBD2 agrees at 7 bases. The V segment lost 0 bases and the J segment 5 bases; nucleotides outside the gene matches: 7. The CDR3 covers 16 residues. From germline, CDR1 is SGHDN and CDR2 FVKESK. This CDR3 is CASSQDPRESNNEQFF. CDR3 bases: TGTGCCAGCAGCCAAGATCCGCGGGAGTCTAACAATGAGCAGTTCTTC.

This clonotype was observed at least ten times. The chain joins TRBV18 to TRBJ2-7; no firm D call. V lost 5 bases to trimming and J lost 0 bases, with 2 bases between them. Germline lookup yields CDR1 KGHSH and CDR2 LQKENI. This CDR3 has 11 residues. This CDR3 reads CASSTSYEQYF. The CDR3 coding sequence is TGTGCCAGCTCAACCTCCTACGAGCAGTACTTC.

This clonotype was picked up a small number of times. The chain combines TRBV19 with TRBJ1-5, with D perhaps matching TRBD1 (6 bases). The V and J ends lost 10 bases and 3 bases respectively, with 13 bases between them. Germline lookup yields CDR1 LNHDA and CDR2 SQIVND (reference sequence). The CDR3 covers 13 residues. The CDR3 DNA follows: TGTGCCACCAACAGGGACTTCAATCAGCCCCAGCATTTT. It translates to CATNRDFNQPQHF.